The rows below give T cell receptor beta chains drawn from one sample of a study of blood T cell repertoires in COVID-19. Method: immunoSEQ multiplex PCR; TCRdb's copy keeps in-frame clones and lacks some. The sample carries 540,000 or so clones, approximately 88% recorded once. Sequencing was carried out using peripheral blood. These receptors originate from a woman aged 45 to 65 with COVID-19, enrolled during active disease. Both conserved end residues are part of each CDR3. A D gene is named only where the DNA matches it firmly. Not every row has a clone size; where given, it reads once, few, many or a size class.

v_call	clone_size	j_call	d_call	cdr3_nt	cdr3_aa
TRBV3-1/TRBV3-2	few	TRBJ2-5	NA	TGTGCCAGCAGCCAAGTTTTGGGAGGTCAAGAGACCCAGTACTTC	CASSQVLGGQETQYF
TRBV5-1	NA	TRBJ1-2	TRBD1	TGCGCCAGCAGCCCCCTCTTCCGGACAGGGGGCTTGGATGAGGGGAGCTACACCTTC	CASSPLFRTGGLDEGSYTF
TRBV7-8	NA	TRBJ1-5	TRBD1	TGTGCCAGCAGCCGGGACAGAGCGTCTCATCAGCCCCAGCATTTT	CASSRDRASHQPQHF
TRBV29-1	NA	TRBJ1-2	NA	TGCAGCGTTGGGCAGGCCTACAATCAAAACTATGGCTACACCTTC	CSVGQAYNQNYGYTF
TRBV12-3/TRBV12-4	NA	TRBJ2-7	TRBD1	TGTGCCAGCAGTTGGGGACAGCCCTACGAGCAGTACTTC	CASSWGQPYEQYF
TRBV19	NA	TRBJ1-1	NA	TGTGCCAGTAGTATCGTGGAGGGCATCACTGAAGCTTTCTTT	CASSIVEGITEAFF
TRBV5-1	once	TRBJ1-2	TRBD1	TGCGCCAGCAGCGGGATGGACAGGGTCTATGGCTACACCTTC	CASSGMDRVYGYTF
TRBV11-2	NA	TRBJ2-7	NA	TGTGCCAGCAGCCAAGACAGAACCTCCTACGAGCAGTACTTC	CASSQDRTSYEQYF
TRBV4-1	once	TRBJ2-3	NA	TGCGCCAGCAGCCAAGGAGGAAGCGGACCCACAGATACGCAGTATTTT	CASSQGGSGPTDTQYF
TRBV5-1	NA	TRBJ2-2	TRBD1	TGCGCCAGCAGCTGGGGACAGGGAAGTACCGGGGAGCTGTTTTTT	CASSWGQGSTGELFF
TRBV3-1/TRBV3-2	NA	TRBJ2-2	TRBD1	TGTGCCAGCAGCCGGTCGGACAGGGTGAACACCGGGGAGCTGTTTTTT	CASSRSDRVNTGELFF
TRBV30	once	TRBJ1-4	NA	TGTGCCTGGAGTGGAGGGGGTGATAATGAAAAACTGTTTTTT	CAWSGGGDNEKLFF
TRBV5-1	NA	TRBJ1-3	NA	TGCGCCAGCAGCATGGACAGCTCTGGAAACACCATATATTTT	CASSMDSSGNTIYF
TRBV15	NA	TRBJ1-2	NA	TGTGCCACCAGGCAGGCAGCTCATAACTATGGCTACACCTTC	CATRQAAHNYGYTF
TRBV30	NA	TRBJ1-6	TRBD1	TGTGCCTGGAAAGGACAGGGGTATGGTAATTCACCCCTCCACTTT	CAWKGQGYGNSPLHF
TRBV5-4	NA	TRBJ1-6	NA	TGTGCCAGCAGCTCGGGGAGGAATTCACCCCTCCACTTT	CASSSGRNSPLHF
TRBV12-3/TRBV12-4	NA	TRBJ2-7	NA	TGTGCCAGCAGTTTTGGGCGCGAGCAGTACTTC	CASSFGREQYF
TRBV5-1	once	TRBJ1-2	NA	TGCGCCAGCAGCCGGGGGACTGGGGACGAGGGCTATGGCTACACCTTC	CASSRGTGDEGYGYTF
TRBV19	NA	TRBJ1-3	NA	TGTGCCAGTAGTATCGGTTCTGGAAACACCATATATTTT	CASSIGSGNTIYF
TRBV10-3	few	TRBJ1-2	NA	TGTGCCATCAGTCCCGATGCGGGTGGCTACACCTTC	CAISPDAGGYTF
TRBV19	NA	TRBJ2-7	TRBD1	TGTGCCAGTAGTCGGGACAGGGGGGAAGAGCAGTACTTC	CASSRDRGEEQYF
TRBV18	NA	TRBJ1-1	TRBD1	TGTGCCAGCTCACCGGAAGGGACAGGGAAAGCTTTCTTT	CASSPEGTGKAFF
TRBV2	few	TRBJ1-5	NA	TGTGCCAGCAGCCTAGAGGTCATGGGCAATCAGCCCCAGCATTTT	CASSLEVMGNQPQHF
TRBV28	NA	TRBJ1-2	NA	TGTGCCAGCAGCCGTACAGGGCGCGGTGGCTACACCTTC	CASSRTGRGGYTF
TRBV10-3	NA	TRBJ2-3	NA	TGTGCCATCAAAAGACAGACGGAGACAGATACGCAGTATTTT	CAIKRQTETDTQYF
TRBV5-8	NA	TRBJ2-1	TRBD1	TGTGCCAGCAGCTTGACGACAGGGAGAGGCTCCTACAATGAGCAGTTCTTC	CASSLTTGRGSYNEQFF
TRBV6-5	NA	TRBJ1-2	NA	TGTGCCAGCAAGGAGTCAGGGCAAGGCTACACCTTC	CASKESGQGYTF
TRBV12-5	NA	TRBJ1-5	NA	TGTGCTAGTGGTTTGGCGAATCAGCCCCAGCATTTT	CASGLANQPQHF
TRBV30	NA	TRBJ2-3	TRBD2	TGTGCCTGGAGTAGCGGGGGGCCCAATACGCAGTATTTT	CAWSSGGPNTQYF
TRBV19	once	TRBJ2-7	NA	TGTGCCAGTAGTAAACGGGGGAACTACGAGCAGTACTTC	CASSKRGNYEQYF
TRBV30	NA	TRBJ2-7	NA	TGTGCCTGGGAACGACACGGGGATAACGAGCAGTACTTC	CAWERHGDNEQYF
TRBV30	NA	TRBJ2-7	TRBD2	TGTGCCTGGAGTTATTTGGCGGGGGGTTACGAGCAGTACTTC	CAWSYLAGGYEQYF
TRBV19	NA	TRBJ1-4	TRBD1	TGTGCCAGTAGTGCGAACAGGGGAGCTAATGAAAAACTGTTTTTT	CASSANRGANEKLFF
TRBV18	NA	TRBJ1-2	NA	TGTGCCAGCTCACCGACAGGCCTTAACTATGGCTACACCTTC	CASSPTGLNYGYTF
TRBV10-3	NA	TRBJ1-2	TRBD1	TGTGCCGCCAGGGACAGTTTGGACGGTGGCTACACCTTC	CAARDSLDGGYTF
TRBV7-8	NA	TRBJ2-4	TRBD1	TGTGCCAGCAGCTTGGGGACAGGGAACATTCAGTACTTC	CASSLGTGNIQYF
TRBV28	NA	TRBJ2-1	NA	TGTGCCAGCAGCCTTCGAGCGGATGAGCAGTTCTTC	CASSLRADEQFF
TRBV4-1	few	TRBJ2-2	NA	TGCGCCAGCAGCCATAGCTCAGGGTCCGCCGGGGAGCTGTTTTTT	CASSHSSGSAGELFF
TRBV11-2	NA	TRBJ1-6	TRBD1	TGTGCCAGCAGCTCACAACACCGGGACAGTCACTATAATTCACCCCTCCACTTT	CASSSQHRDSHYNSPLHF
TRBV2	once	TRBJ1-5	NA	TGTGCCAGCAGCCGCCGAGTCTGGGGGGGCAATCAGCCCCAGCATTTT	CASSRRVWGGNQPQHF
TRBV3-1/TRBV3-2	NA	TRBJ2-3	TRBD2	TGTGCCAGCAGCCCACCGACTAGCGGGGTCACAGATACGCAGTATTTT	CASSPPTSGVTDTQYF
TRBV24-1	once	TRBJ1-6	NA	TGTGCCACCGAATCCGGGAGGTATAATTCACCCCTCCACTTT	CATESGRYNSPLHF
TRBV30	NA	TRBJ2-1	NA	TGTGCCTGGACCGGGCGGCGGGGCAGCTCCTACAATGAGCAGTTCTTC	CAWTGRRGSSYNEQFF
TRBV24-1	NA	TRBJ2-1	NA	TGTGCCACCAGTGACGGAGACAGAAACAATGAGCAGTTCTTC	CATSDGDRNNEQFF